This T cell receptor (beta chain) was profiled in a study of breast tumors, draining lymph nodes, adjacent tissues. Comments on this clonotype: The antigen remains unidentified. Since no conserved phenylalanine or tryptophan closes the CDR3, a read error is the likely cause. The DNA is omitted, as the CDR3 cannot be located on it reliably, and the CDR3 follows TCRdb's listing.

The lymph nodes were axillary draining lymph nodes from breast cancer patients. Germline V gene data show CDR1 as MRHNA and CDR2 as SNTAGT. From its first to its last residue, the CDR3 has 8 amino acids. Broader study findings: The data were judged consistent with most tumor T cells coming from lymph node and expanding in tumor. That most tumor T cells come from lymph nodes remained unproven. Tumor repertoires ranked between lymph nodes and nontumor tissue in diversity, with V and J gene preferences.

TCRdb independently ran MiXCR on the multiplex PCR reads; one entry per CDR3 protein. The table shows some 250,000 distinct CDR3 sequences, with nearly 35% occurring only once. The rearrangement links TRBV6-4 to TRBJ1-4; the table's D call TRBD1 went unverified against the DNA. What was sequenced was axillary lymph node tissue. The sequence came from a female donor with breast cancer. Some clones in this sample may be carry-over from other donors' samples. The CDR3 sequence: CASSQDRG.